Below, 3 T cell receptor beta chains from the same sample are listed, as sequenced in a study of regulatory T cells in long-lasting Graves disease. Building the TCR beta libraries relied on iRepertoire HTBI primers, and CDR3 regions underwent Arm-PCR. TCRdb reprocessed the multiplex PCR reads via MiXCR and lists one record per CDR3 protein. The sample holds 450,000 to 700,000 distinct CDR3 sequences, about 14% seen once. Time point: newly diagnosed GD, antithyroid drugs for less than 3 months. From PBMCs, RNA was extracted and then used to make the TCR library. This sample was also put to use in a study of T cells in Graves' hyperthyroidism and ophthalmopathy.

The sequences come from peripheral blood mononuclear cells (PBMCs), collected at new diagnosis, from a patient treated with antithyroid drugs. These receptor sequences come from a man between 25 and 39 years old with Graves disease.

This clonotype was counted at least ten times. The chain joins TRBV28 to TRBJ2-4, with TRBD2 matching 16 bases. V dropped 5 bases and J dropped 4; count of bases not matched to a gene: 8. The CDR3 totals 18 residues. In germline, CDR1 is MDHEN, CDR2 SYDVKM. The CDR3 coding sequence is TGTGCCAGCAGTAATCCGGGACTAGCGGGAGGGCAAAAAAACATTCAGTACTTC. Its translation: CASSNPGLAGGQKNIQYF.

This clonotype was counted many times. This sequence joins TRBV6-1 and TRBJ2-2, with unresolved D. The V and J ends lost 7 bases and 0 bases respectively, with 9 bases between them. CDR1 is MNHNS and CDR2 is SASEGT in the germline V gene. This CDR3 contains 14 residues. CDR3 sequence: CASTPMTNTGELFF. Here the CDR3 DNA reads TGTGCCAGCACGCCTATGACGAACACCGGGGAGCTGTTTTTT.

At least ten counts were recorded for this clonotype. The chain carries TRBV10-3 and TRBJ1-4, with no clear D. The CDR3 is 13 amino acids. The V end was cut by 2 bases, the J end by 7 bases, with 8 bases between. The germline gives CDR1 ENHRY, CDR2 SYGVKD. This CDR3 is CAISEGSSEKLFF. The DNA for the CDR3 is TGTGCCATCAGTGAGGGATCGAGTGAAAAACTGTTTTTT.